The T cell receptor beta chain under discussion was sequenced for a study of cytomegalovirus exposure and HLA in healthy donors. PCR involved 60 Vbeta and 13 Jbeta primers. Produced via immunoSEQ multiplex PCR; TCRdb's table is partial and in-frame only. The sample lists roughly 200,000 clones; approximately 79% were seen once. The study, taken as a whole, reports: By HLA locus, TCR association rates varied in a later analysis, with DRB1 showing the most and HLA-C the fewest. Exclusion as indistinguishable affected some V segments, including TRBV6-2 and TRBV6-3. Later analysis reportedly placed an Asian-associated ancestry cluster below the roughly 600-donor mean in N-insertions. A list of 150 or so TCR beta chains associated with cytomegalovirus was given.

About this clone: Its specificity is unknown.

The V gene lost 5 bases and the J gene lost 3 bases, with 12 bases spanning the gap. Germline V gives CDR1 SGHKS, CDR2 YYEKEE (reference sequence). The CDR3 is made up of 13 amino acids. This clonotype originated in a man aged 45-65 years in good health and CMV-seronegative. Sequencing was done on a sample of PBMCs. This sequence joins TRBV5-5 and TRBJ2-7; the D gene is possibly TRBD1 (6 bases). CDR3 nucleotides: TGTGCCAGCAGTTCCAGGGGTTACTACGAGCAGTACTTC. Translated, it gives CASSSRGYYEQYF.